This paragraph reports one T cell receptor beta chain. Its antigen is currently unknown. It was cDNA, reverse transcribed from extracted RNA, that served as the sequencing template. Assay: immunoSEQ multiplex PCR; the TCRdb copy retains only in-frame clones and omits some. The data contain fewer than 80,000 clones, 55% to 65% of them singletons. This record belongs to a study of CD8+ T cells in alopecia areata. The study, taken as a whole, reports: The study also sequences resident alphabeta T cells of normal skin in scalp samples.

V dropped 5 bases and J dropped 0 bases, with 10 bases sitting between them. CDR1 and CDR2 from the germline V gene are MDHEN and SYDVKM. The CDR3 extends over 14 amino acids. This TCR derives from a human donor with alopecia areata. The specimen comprised CD8+ T cells sorted from blood, sampled at week 0. The chain joins TRBV28 to TRBJ1-1; D remains unclear. CDR3 in DNA: TGTGCCAGCAGTCAACAGACCTTGAACACTGAAGCTTTCTTT. Protein sequence: CASSQQTLNTEAFF.